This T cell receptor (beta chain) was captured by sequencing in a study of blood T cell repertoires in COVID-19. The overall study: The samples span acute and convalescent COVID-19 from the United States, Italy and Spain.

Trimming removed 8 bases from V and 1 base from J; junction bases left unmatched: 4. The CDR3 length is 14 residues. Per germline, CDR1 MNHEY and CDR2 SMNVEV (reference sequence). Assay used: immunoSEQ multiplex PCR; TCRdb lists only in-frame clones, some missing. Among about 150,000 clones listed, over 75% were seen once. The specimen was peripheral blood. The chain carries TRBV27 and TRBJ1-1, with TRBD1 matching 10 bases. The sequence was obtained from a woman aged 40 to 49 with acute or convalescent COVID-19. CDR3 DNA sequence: TGTGCCAGCGGAAGACAGGGGGCGAACACTGAAGCTTTCTTT. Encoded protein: CASGRQGANTEAFF.